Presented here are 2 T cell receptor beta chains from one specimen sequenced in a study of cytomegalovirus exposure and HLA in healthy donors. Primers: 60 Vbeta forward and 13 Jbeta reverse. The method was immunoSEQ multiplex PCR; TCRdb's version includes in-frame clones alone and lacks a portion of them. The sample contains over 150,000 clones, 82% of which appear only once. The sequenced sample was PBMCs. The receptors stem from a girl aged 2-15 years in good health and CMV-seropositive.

The CDR3 nucleotides read TGTGCCAGTAGCGCAGGGCAGGAGACCCAGTACTTC. Residues: CASSAGQETQYF. This sequence joins TRBV19 and TRBJ2-5; D might be TRBD1 (5 bases). Germline CDR1 LNHDA, CDR2 SQIVND (reference sequence). There are 12 residues in the CDR3. The V end lost 6 bases, the J end lost 5 bases, and 10 bases lay between the germline ends.

CDR3 in amino acids: CASASTGGTDTQYF. As DNA, the CDR3 is TGTGCCAGCGCCTCAACAGGGGGCACAGATACGCAGTATTTT. The gene calls are TRBV6-4 and TRBJ2-3; 7 bases agree with TRBD1. V dropped 8 bases and J dropped 1; count of bases not matched to a gene: 6. The CDR3 has 14 residues. Germline V CDR1 and CDR2: MRHNA, SNTAGT.